In its sample, the clone carrying this T cell receptor beta chain was seen once. The antigen remains undetermined. These data originate in a study of glioma-infiltrating T cells. Study in general: Target coverage was roughly 4- to 11-fold for roughly one million blood T cells. Study-wide points: Only very few CDR3 sequences appeared in both tissue and blood. Patients with low tissue-blood divergence carried a signature set of shared blood CDR3 motifs.

V lost 5 bases and J 2 bases, leaving 15 bases between the germline ends. CDR1 SGHTA and CDR2 FQGNSA come from the germline V gene. There are 15 residues in the CDR3. The iRepertoire nested amplicon-rescue multiplex PCR amplified TCR alpha and beta CDR3s from RNA. One-step reverse transcription and amplification started from approximately 100-400 ng of tissue mRNA or PBMC total RNA. Each CDR3 protein gets one entry after TCRdb re-called the multiplex PCR reads with MiXCR. The table has a few hundred thousand distinct CDR3 sequences, roughly two fifths seen once. J is TRBJ1-2 and V is TRBV7-2; weak D call: TRBD1 (5 bases). This clonotype was obtained from a human donor with low-grade glioma or glioblastoma, undergoing nonglioma brain surgery, or in good health (not recorded which). The sample taken for sequencing was glioma tissue, nonneoplastic brain tissue, or PBMCs (not recorded which). CDR3 DNA sequence: TGTGCCAGCAGCGACCAGCCGGGGGGGAACTATGGCTACACCTTC. Its translation is CASSDQPGGNYGYTF.